Below, 19 T cell receptor beta chains from the same sample are listed, as sequenced in a study of OX40 agonist ivuxolimab in advanced cancers. The data were produced by immunoSEQ multiplex PCR, yet TCRdb's version contains in-frame clones alone and is incomplete. Of about 43,000 clones listed, more than 75% were seen once; the top ten hold 14% to 15%. The sample in question was CD4+ or CD8+ T cells sorted from blood, obtained in a trial of the OX40 agonist ivuxolimab. Receptor source: an adult with an advanced solid tumor such as melanoma, head and neck, liver or kidney cancer.

The chain couples TRBV4-3 to TRBJ1-1; the D is unclear. This CDR3 comprises 16 residues. Per the germline V gene, CDR1 is LGHNA and CDR2 is YSLEER. The V gene lost 0 bases and the J gene lost 3 bases, with 14 bases spanning the gap. CDR3 DNA: TGCGCCAGCAGCCAAGATGGGTCCTCGAGTTACACTGAAGCTTTCTTT. Translated: CASSQDGSSSYTEAFF.

The rearrangement joins TRBV7-9 to TRBJ2-5; D is perhaps TRBD2 (6 bases). The V and J ends lost 1 base and 9 bases respectively, with 24 bases between them. The CDR3 is made up of 17 amino acids. CDR1 and CDR2 from the germline V gene are SEHNR and FQNEAQ (reference sequence). This chain's CDR3 is CASSLESPGTAWGAQYF. The CDR3, as DNA: TGTGCCAGCAGCTTAGAGAGCCCCGGGACGGCTTGGGGGGCCCAGTACTTC.

This clone came up once. The chain uses TRBV7-9 and TRBJ2-1; 7 bases align to TRBD1. This CDR3 is built from 16 residues. Unmatched junction bases numbered 15, after V lost 5 bases and J lost 8 bases. In germline, CDR1 is SEHNR, CDR2 FQNEAQ (reference sequence). The CDR3 nucleotides read TGTGCCAGCAGCCCCCCGGACAGGCACTTCATCGATGAGCAGTTCTTC. This gives the protein CASSPPDRHFIDEQFF.

The chain joins TRBV18 to TRBJ2-1, with D possibly being TRBD2 (7 bases). The V gene's germline CDR1 is KGHSH and CDR2 LQKENI. The V end lost 6 bases, the J end lost 14 bases, and 14 bases lay between the germline ends. This CDR3 is 11 amino acids long. CDR3 DNA sequence: TGTGCCAGCTCTGAACAGGGAGGGGAGTTCTTC. It yields the protein CASSEQGGEFF.

The chain couples TRBV5-6 to TRBJ2-1; D might be TRBD1 (6 bases). Germline CDR1 reads SGHDT; CDR2 reads YYEEEE. CDR3 length: 12 amino acids. Trimming stripped 4 bases from V and 15 bases from J, with 17 bases between. CDR3 sequence reads: CASSLGQPIVFF. The CDR3 DNA reads TGTGCCAGCAGCCTAGGACAGCCCATAGTGTTCTTC.

The chain uses TRBV9 and TRBJ1-3; D gene uncertain. The CDR3 extends over 15 amino acids. Trimming took off 4 bases at V and 0 bases at J, with 11 bases between the two ends. The germline gives CDR1 SGDLS, CDR2 YYNGEE. CDR3 in amino acids: CASSSDGYSGNTIYF. CDR3 in DNA: TGTGCCAGCAGCTCGGACGGATACTCTGGAAACACCATATATTTT.

The rearrangement joins TRBV5-1 to TRBJ2-1, with D possibly TRBD1 on 6 matching bases. Germline values: CDR1 SGHRS, CDR2 YFSETQ. The CDR3 covers 17 residues. V was clipped by 3 bases and J by 4 bases, with 20 bases between them. The CDR3 loop is CASSSNADSQTYNEQFF. In nucleotides, the CDR3 is TGCGCCAGCAGCTCCAACGCGGACAGCCAAACATACAATGAGCAGTTCTTC.

The V and J genes are TRBV27 and TRBJ2-1; tentatively, D is TRBD1 (5 bases). The CDR3 extends over 16 amino acids. Trimming pared 5 bases from V and 5 bases from J, leaving 19 bases between. Per germline, CDR1 MNHEY and CDR2 SMNVEV (reference sequence). The CDR3 DNA reads as TGTGCCAGCAGTCCCCTCGCCGTTAGACAGAACAATGAGCAGTTCTTC. Its translation is CASSPLAVRQNNEQFF.

The chain employs TRBV2 and TRBJ2-7; 9 nucleotides agree with TRBD1. Losses at the gene ends were 7 bases for V and 6 bases for J; bases not matched to a gene: 7. Per germline, CDR1 SNHLY and CDR2 FYNNEI. This CDR3 has 13 amino acids. CDR3 amino acids: CASTGTGIGEQYF. The CDR3 nucleotides read TGTGCCAGCACCGGGACAGGGATCGGCGAGCAGTACTTC.

A few counts support this clone. This chain uses TRBV28 with TRBJ1-2; D uncertain. The V and J ends lost 2 bases and 0 bases respectively, with 7 bases between them. Looked up from germline, CDR1 is MDHEN and CDR2 is SYDVKM. This CDR3 comprises 14 residues. CDR3 residues: CASSLVGSNYGYTF. The CDR3 coding sequence is TGTGCCAGCAGTTTAGTGGGATCTAACTATGGCTACACCTTC.

The chain carries TRBV6-1 and TRBJ1-1; D is unclear. Trimming pared 5 bases from V and 1 base from J, leaving 5 bases between. Germline V gene lookup returns CDR1 MNHNS and CDR2 SASEGT. The CDR3 covers 12 residues. CDR3 amino acids: CASSMRNTEAFF. The CDR3 DNA is TGTGCCAGCAGTATGAGGAACACTGAAGCTTTCTTT.

This clone was seen once. The chain uses TRBV13 and TRBJ2-1; 12 bases agree with TRBD2. Trimming removed 6 bases from V and 7 bases from J; junction bases left unmatched: 7. CDR3 size: 15 residues. Germline V CDR1 and CDR2: PRHDT, FYEKMQ (reference sequence). The CDR3 sequence is CASSLLAGGKNEQFF. CDR3 DNA sequence: TGTGCCAGCAGTTTACTAGCGGGAGGAAAGAATGAGCAGTTCTTC.

The V call is TRBV6-1, the J call TRBJ1-5; TRBD1 matches 7 bases. Unmatched junction bases numbered 9, after V lost 1 base and J lost 6 bases. The CDR3 consists of 16 residues. The V gene's germline CDR1 is MNHNS and CDR2 SASEGT. The CDR3 is CASSEGWEGASQPQHF. The CDR3 coding sequence is TGTGCCAGCAGTGAAGGGTGGGAGGGGGCAAGTCAGCCCCAGCATTTT.

The chain couples TRBV6-4 to TRBJ1-2; weak D call: TRBD1 (5 bases). The V and J ends lost 7 bases and 9 bases respectively, with 18 bases between them. CDR1 and CDR2 (germline): MRHNA, SNTAGT. CDR3 length: 13 amino acids. The CDR3 spells CASKVGGGRSYTF. In DNA form, the CDR3 reads TGTGCCAGCAAAGTCGGCGGGGGTAGAAGCTACACCTTC.

The gene calls are TRBV6-6 and TRBJ1-5; D ambiguous. Deletions cut 0 bases from V and 1 base from J, with 7 bases between. Germline CDR1 MNHNY, CDR2 SVGAGI (reference sequence). The CDR3 is made up of 15 amino acids. The CDR3 loop is CASSYSIGSNQPQHF. CDR3 DNA: TGTGCCAGCAGTTACTCGATTGGGAGCAATCAGCCCCAGCATTTT.

The chain joins TRBV6-5 to TRBJ1-5, with 8 bases matching TRBD1. The junction had 7 bases not matched to a gene; V was cut back by 6 bases and J by 6 bases. Per the germline V gene, CDR1 is MNHEY and CDR2 is SVGAGI. This CDR3 comprises 14 residues. CDR3 bases: TGTGCCAGCAGCTATACAGGGGGAAGTCAGCCCCAGCATTTT. It codes for CASSYTGGSQPQHF.

V usage is TRBV7-2 and J usage is TRBJ1-2; D not resolved. The CDR3 is 13 amino acids. The V end was cut by 1 base, the J end by 8 bases, with 11 bases between. Germline assignment: CDR1 SGHTA and CDR2 FQGNSA. CDR3 amino acids: CASSLGAQWGYTF. The DNA for the CDR3 is TGTGCCAGCAGCTTAGGGGCCCAATGGGGCTACACCTTC.

The chain couples TRBV5-6 to TRBJ1-2; a possible D gene is TRBD1 (6 bases). This CDR3 comprises 14 residues. V was trimmed by 0 bases and J by 5 bases, leaving 11 bases between them. Germline values: CDR1 SGHDT, CDR2 YYEEEE. The CDR3 sequence is CASSLGTVLYGYTF. Here the CDR3 DNA reads TGTGCCAGCAGCTTGGGGACAGTGCTATATGGCTACACCTTC.

The V and J genes are TRBV7-9 and TRBJ1-1, with 7 bases identical to TRBD1. Germline assignment: CDR1 SEHNR and CDR2 FQNEAQ (reference sequence). This CDR3 spans 17 amino acids. J gave up 0 bases and V 2 bases, and 9 bases lay outside the gene matches. The CDR3 sequence is CASSLPRQGNLNTEAFF. The CDR3 coding sequence is TGTGCCAGCAGCTTACCACGACAGGGAAATTTGAACACTGAAGCTTTCTTT.